Below, 7 T cell receptor beta chains from the same sample are listed, as sequenced in a study of control samples from healthy donors and cancer patients. The assay was immunoSEQ multiplex PCR, and TCRdb's table has in-frame clones only and misses some. Of 170,000 or so clones in the sample, around 87% were seen once. Sequenced material: blood. These receptors originate from a woman in her forties or fifties in good health.

V is TRBV24-1 and J is TRBJ2-2; D remains ambiguous. CDR1 and CDR2 (germline): KGHDR, SFDVKD. The CDR3 is 12 amino acids. Trimming cost V 11 bases and J 7 bases, with 13 bases left between them. In DNA form, the CDR3 reads TGTGCCATCAGAAAAGCGAGCGGGGAGCTGTTTTTT. The encoded protein is CAIRKASGELFF.

This clone appeared once. This sequence joins TRBV30 and TRBJ1-2; tentatively, D is TRBD1 (5 bases). Per germline, CDR1 GTSNPN and CDR2 SVGIG (reference sequence). Deletions cut 1 base from V and 4 bases from J, with 16 bases between. This CDR3 has 15 residues. CDR3 loop: CAWSASGGTSYGYTF. The CDR3 bases are TGTGCCTGGAGTGCCTCCGGGGGAACCTCCTATGGCTACACCTTC.

The chain joins TRBV7-9 to TRBJ2-1, with a possible D match to TRBD2 (5 bases). The V end lost 1 base, the J end lost 11 bases, and 12 bases lay between the germline ends. The CDR3 runs to 13 residues. CDR1 and CDR2 (germline): SEHNR, FQNEAQ (reference sequence). The CDR3 loop is CASSLDSGIKQFF. In DNA form, the CDR3 reads TGTGCCAGCAGCTTAGATTCGGGGATTAAGCAGTTCTTC.

The chain couples TRBV7-9 to TRBJ2-6; 9 bases are a match to TRBD1. The length of the CDR3 is 17 residues. The V gene's germline CDR1 is SEHNR and CDR2 FQNEAQ (reference sequence). The trim removed 1 base at V and 3 bases at J, leaving 4 bases unmatched. The CDR3 region is CASSLGDREYGANVLTF. As DNA, the CDR3 is TGTGCCAGCAGCTTAGGGGACAGGGAGTATGGGGCCAACGTCCTGACTTTC.

The rearrangement links TRBV30 to TRBJ1-4, with TRBD1 matching over 9 bases. The germline V gene has CDR1 GTSNPN and CDR2 SVGIG (reference sequence). This CDR3 region has 17 residues. The V and J ends lost 4 bases and 0 bases, in that order; junction bases with no gene match: 9. Written as DNA, the CDR3 is TGTGCCTGGACTTCTCTGGGGACAGGGACAACTAATGAAAAACTGTTTTTT. Protein: CAWTSLGTGTTNEKLFF.

This clone came up a few times. Written as DNA, the CDR3 is TGTGCCAGCAGCTTACACGGGACAGGGGGCATAGGCGATACGCAGTATTTT. It is translated as CASSLHGTGGIGDTQYF. V and J are TRBV7-3 and TRBJ2-3, with 12 bases identical to TRBD1. V shed 2 bases and J 6 bases; nucleotides not matched to a gene: 9. Looked up from germline, CDR1 is SGHTA and CDR2 is FQGTGA. The CDR3 sequence is 17 residues long.

This chain connects TRBV3-1 (or the pseudogene TRBV3-2) to TRBJ2-7; TRBD2 is a possible D gene (5 bases). Germline CDR1 and CDR2: LGHDT and YNNKEL (reference sequence). V lost 0 bases to trimming and J lost 4 bases, with 7 bases between them. The CDR3 length is 13 residues. The CDR3 bases are TGTGCCAGCAGCCAAGACAGCGGATACGAGCAGTACTTC. The encoded protein is CASSQDSGYEQYF.